This T cell receptor beta chain was obtained from a study of radiation and T cells in renal cell carcinoma (dated by TCRdb to the early 2020s). Concerning the study at large: In total, 50 to 55 samples underwent TCR beta sequencing: approximately 26 tumors plus 27 peripheral blood samples. A total of 4,016,671 unique CDR3 nucleotide sequences, encoding roughly 2.7 million unique CDR3 amino acid sequences, were found across all 50 or so samples.

Following the manufacturer's recommendations, the immunoSEQ kit was used to generate TCR beta libraries from genomic DNA. To prepare libraries, a first multiplex PCR with proprietary primers was run, followed by a second PCR that added unique barcodes, and a bead cleanup was done after each round. Each sample batch included a kit-provided positive control reaction and a negative control reaction. The final libraries were assessed on an Agilent 4200 TapeStation D1000 ScreenTape, pooled by volume, and quantified by qPCR. Sequencing ran on an Illumina NextSeq500 with a MidOutput 150-cycle cartridge, using 156 Read1 and 15 Index1 cycles with kit custom primers. The pooled library was loaded at 1.0 pM, and approximately 20% PhiX control was spiked in. Per the source publication's procedure: Vendor-processed data were analyzed in R, with a clonotype defined as all T cells sharing the same CDR3 nucleotide sequence. For clone abundance analyses, frequencies were normalized to the 10,000 most abundant clones per sample. Public T cell clones, which averaged fewer than five per sample, were excluded before analysis. Dominant motif analysis used ImmunoMap with the PAM10 matrix, gap penalty 30 and homology threshold 0.3; motifs with cumulative frequency at least 0.01 counted as dominant. An abundance difference of at least 32-fold between compartments was the criterion for calling clonotypes tumor-enriched or baseline blood-enriched. Tumor-blood repertoire similarity was measured with the Baroni-Urbani and Buser coefficient, and groups were compared using two-tailed Wilcoxon tests in R. Drawn from immuneACCESS, this table holds only the in-frame rearrangements with V and J called that TCRdb kept. Clones are partly lost; checked studies trace under half to an unresolved V gene and leave the rest unexplained. Clonal size and the V and J genes are those of that table, whereas D and trimming came from the DNA. This sample is represented by just over 15,000 clones; under 70% of them were singletons. Less than 30% of the sample is taken by the ten largest.

The time point label on this specimen signifies: tumor resected at nephrectomy. In the paper's terms, the treatment or condition label means: 15 Gy SBRT to primary tumor, nephrectomy 4 weeks later. The samples were obtained from a clinical trial, where primary renal cell carcinomas were treated with 15 Gy stereotactic body radiation therapy and then removed by nephrectomy 4 weeks afterward. Renal cell carcinoma with clear cell pathology was present in all patients. The tumors were dissociated mechanically, digested with collagenase/hyaluronidase at 37 degrees C, processed in gentleMACS C tubes, and kept in liquid nitrogen. Genomic DNA for TCR sequencing was prepared using the QIAamp DNA Blood Mini Kit (Qiagen). Samples were included in the analyses only if all quality control checks were passed. On this clone itself: There is no known antigen for this receptor. Base qualities are not recorded, but no much larger clone differs from it by a single base.

Trimming removed 5 bases from V and 7 bases from J, leaving 18 bases between the germline ends. Per the germline V gene (reference sequence), SEHNR is the CDR1 and FQNEAQ is the CDR2. The CDR3 starts with the cysteine, ends with the phenylalanine, and has 15 residues. Only the CDR3 DNA is retained, 45 bases long and in frame from the first base. Overall study results and their limits: An increase in top tumor clonotypes in blood was observed from baseline to 2 weeks post-radiation, followed by contraction by 4 weeks, which was taken to suggest transient expansion of tumor-resident clones. Compared with control tumors, irradiated tumors had a greater number of dominant CDR3 motifs, and those motifs took up a bigger portion of the repertoire. With a single-armed trial design, the study had no way to address how radiation dose or scheduling affects the TCR repertoire. TCR clonality was higher in irradiated tumors than in controls, as the top 100 clonotypes made up an average of around 54% of the repertoire in irradiated tumors compared with around 40% in nephrectomy-only tumors. Because pretreatment tumor biopsies were not available, the study could not determine whether clonotypes were already present within the tumor at baseline. Because only small tumor regions of 0.8 to 1 g were available, the study did not capture intratumoral heterogeneity.

This clonotype was sampled from a woman aged 70-85 years with renal cell carcinoma. The sequencing here drew on tumor tissue, taken from a patient whose treatment included radiotherapy and nephrectomy. The V and J segments used are TRBV7-9 and TRBJ2-1; tentative D gene TRBD2, with 5 bases matching. Read as DNA, the sequence is TGTGCCAGCAGCCTCACGCGTGTGACTACGAATGAGCAGTTCTTC. Its protein is CASSLTRVTTNEQFF.